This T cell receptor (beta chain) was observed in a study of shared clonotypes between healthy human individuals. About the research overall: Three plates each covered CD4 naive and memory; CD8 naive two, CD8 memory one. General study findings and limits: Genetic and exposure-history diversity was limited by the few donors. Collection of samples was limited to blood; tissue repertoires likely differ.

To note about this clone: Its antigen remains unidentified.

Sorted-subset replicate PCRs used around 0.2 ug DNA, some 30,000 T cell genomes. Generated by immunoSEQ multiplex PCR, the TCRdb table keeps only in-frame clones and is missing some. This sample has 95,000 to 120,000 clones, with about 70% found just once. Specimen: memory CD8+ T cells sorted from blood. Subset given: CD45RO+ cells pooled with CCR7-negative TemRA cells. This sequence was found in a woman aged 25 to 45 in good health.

The CDR3 loop reads CASSSRTSGSYEQYF. The DNA of the CDR3 is TGTGCCAGCTCATCAAGGACTAGCGGGAGCTACGAGCAGTACTTC. V gene TRBV18 combines with J gene TRBJ2-7, with TRBD2 matching 13 bases. Germline-derived CDR1 and CDR2 are KGHSH and LQKENI. Losses at the gene ends were 5 bases for V and 3 bases for J; bases not matched to a gene: 4. The CDR3 loop spans 15 amino acids.